The 21 T cell receptor beta chains below come from one sample, sequenced in a study of blood T cell repertoires in COVID-19 (dated by TCRdb to 2019 to 2021). Library prep was done by the immunoSEQ multiplex PCR assay. Not all clones reach the TCRdb copy of this immuneACCESS table, which keeps in-frame sequences only. Checked studies attribute under half of the gap to unresolved V genes and leave the rest unexplained. The sample has some 210,000 clones on record, about 88% of them singletons. The biggest ten clones account for 6.2% of the sample. Sequencing was performed on peripheral blood. The receptor set was obtained from a woman aged 40 to 50 who had recovered from COVID-19.

V gene TRBV4-2 combines with J gene TRBJ2-7; the match to TRBD2 covers 8 bases. CDR3 length equals 18 residues. Germline V CDR1 and CDR2: LGHNA, YNFKEQ. Trimming took 0 bases from V and 0 from J; bases not matched to a gene: 10. This chain's CDR3 is CASSQEITGGPSSYEQYF. In nucleotides, the CDR3 is TGTGCCAGCAGCCAAGAAATCACGGGAGGGCCAAGCTCCTACGAGCAGTACTTC.

This chain links TRBV30 with TRBJ1-4; D is unresolved. The CDR3 totals 16 residues. V gave up 1 base and J gave up 4 bases, with 16 bases separating them. The germline V gene encodes CDR1 GTSNPN and CDR2 SVGIG (reference sequence). The CDR3, as DNA: TGTGCCTGGAGTGATGGTTCGAGACTTGGTAATGAAAAACTGTTTTTT. Its protein product is CAWSDGSRLGNEKLFF.

V and J are TRBV6-5 and TRBJ2-2; D ambiguous. The CDR3 spans 15 residues. With 5 bases removed from V and 2 bases from J, the gap between germline ends came to 12 bases. Per the germline V gene, CDR1 is MNHEY and CDR2 is SVGAGI. The CDR3, as DNA: TGTGCCAGCAGTAAAAGTGCACTCAACACCGGGGAGCTGTTTTTT. It encodes CASSKSALNTGELFF.

This chain uses TRBV10-3 with TRBJ2-7; 8 positions agree with TRBD1. This CDR3 is 14 amino acids long. Germline CDR1 and CDR2: ENHRY and SYGVKD. Unmatched junction bases numbered 6, after V lost 6 bases and J lost 2 bases. CDR3 coding DNA: TGTGCCATCAGCCGGGACAGGCTTACCTACGAGCAGTACTTC. Its translation: CAISRDRLTYEQYF.

This chain links TRBV5-8 with TRBJ2-3, with 10 bases fitting TRBD2. CDR1 and CDR2 from the germline V gene are SGHTS and YDEGEE. Trimming removed 3 bases from V and 4 bases from J; junction bases left unmatched: 8. The CDR3 runs 16 residues. CDR3 coding DNA: TGTGCCAGCAGCTGGGGACTAGCGCTGAGGGCAGATACGCAGTATTTT. Protein sequence: CASSWGLALRADTQYF.

The chain's CDR3 is CASSSTGGSEAFF. CDR3 sequence (DNA): TGTGCCAGCAGTTCGACAGGGGGCAGTGAAGCTTTCTTT. The J gene is TRBJ1-1, the V gene TRBV27; 10 nucleotides line up with TRBD1. The CDR3 runs 13 residues. The J segment lost 7 bases and the V segment lost 4 bases, leaving 3 bases of the junction unmatched. Germline CDR1 is MNHEY and CDR2 is SMNVEV (reference sequence).

The V gene is TRBV3-1 (or the pseudogene TRBV3-2), the J gene TRBJ1-1, with TRBD1 identical over 7 bases. V trimming: 5 bases; J trimming: 5 bases; junction bases outside the gene matches: 11. CDR3 length equals 15 residues. CDR1 and CDR2 (germline): LGHDT, YNNKEL (reference sequence). CDR3 sequence: CASSKGAGEGTEAFF. The CDR3 coding sequence is TGTGCCAGCAGCAAGGGGGCAGGTGAGGGTACTGAAGCTTTCTTT.

This clone has more than one count but fewer than ten. The V gene is TRBV15, the J gene TRBJ2-7, with TRBD2 as a possible D gene (5 bases). The CDR3 spans 17 residues. V lost 1 base to trimming and J lost 0 bases, with 16 bases between them. From germline, CDR1 is LNHNV and CDR2 YYDKDF (reference sequence). CDR3 sequence: CATSRGAGIGSSYEQYF. CDR3 nucleotide sequence: TGTGCCACCAGCAGAGGTGCCGGGATAGGGAGCTCCTACGAGCAGTACTTC.

This chain uses TRBV6-1 with TRBJ2-1; 8 bases match TRBD1. J was trimmed by 6 bases and V by 3 bases; bases with no gene match: 10. Germline assignment: CDR1 MNHNS and CDR2 SASEGT. This CDR3 contains 16 residues. As DNA, the CDR3 is TGTGCCAGCAGTGACCAGGGGGCGGTGGGTATCAATGAGCAGTTCTTC. This sequence encodes CASSDQGAVGINEQFF.

The V call is TRBV4-3, the J call TRBJ2-2; 12 bases agree with TRBD2. The CDR3 contains 17 residues. V dropped 2 bases and J dropped 1; count of bases not matched to a gene: 2. CDR1 is LGHNA, CDR2 YSLEER, per germline. The DNA of the CDR3 is TGCGCCAGCAGCCAACTAGCGGGAGGGGGGAACACCGGGGAGCTGTTTTTT. The encoded protein is CASSQLAGGGNTGELFF.

The rearrangement uses TRBV20-1 and TRBJ2-5; 7 bases fit TRBD1. CDR1 is DFQATT and CDR2 is SNEGSKA in the germline V gene (reference sequence). V gave up 3 bases and J gave up 13 bases; unmatched junction bases: 11. The CDR3 is made up of 12 amino acids. CDR3 nucleotide sequence: TGCAGTGCTAGTGACGACAGGGCGTACCGGTACTTC. Protein sequence: CSASDDRAYRYF.

The chain links TRBV5-6 to TRBJ2-3, with 8 bases identical to TRBD1. Germline CDR1 and CDR2: SGHDT and YYEEEE. The CDR3 is made up of 17 amino acids. V gave up 1 base and J gave up 2 bases; unmatched junction bases: 9. CDR3 sequence: CASSLSRTGFNTDTQYF. For the CDR3, the DNA is TGTGCCAGCAGCTTGAGCCGGACAGGGTTTAACACAGATACGCAGTATTTT.

The J gene is TRBJ1-5, the V gene TRBV29-1, with 9 bases aligning to TRBD1. The CDR3 totals 12 residues. Trimming removed 7 bases from V and 5 bases from J; junction bases left unmatched: 3. Per germline, CDR1 SQVTM and CDR2 ANQGSEA. The CDR3, as DNA: TGCAGCGCAAGACAGGGGGATCAGCCCCAGCATTTT. This sequence encodes CSARQGDQPQHF.

The chain is built from TRBV19 and TRBJ2-1; TRBD2 is a possible D gene (6 bases). This CDR3 contains 16 residues. Per germline, CDR1 LNHDA and CDR2 SQIVND (reference sequence). Trimming took off 6 bases at V and 1 base at J, with 16 bases between the two ends. CDR3 sequence reads: CASRGRGVASYNEQFF. The CDR3 DNA reads TGTGCCAGTAGGGGGCGGGGTGTTGCATCCTACAATGAGCAGTTCTTC.

This chain links TRBV5-1 with TRBJ2-5, with 11 bases aligning to TRBD2. Germline loops: CDR1 SGHRS, CDR2 YFSETQ. The CDR3 spans 15 residues. V was clipped by 3 bases and J by 9 bases; unmatched bases: 10. CDR3 nucleotides: TGCGCCAGCAGCTACGACATTAGCGGGGGGGAGCCCCAGTACTTC. It translates to CASSYDISGGEPQYF.

The chain has TRBV30 and TRBJ1-2; maybe TRBD1 (6 bases). The CDR3 loop spans 14 amino acids. With 2 bases removed from V and 8 bases from J, the gap between germline ends came to 18 bases. Germline CDR1 reads GTSNPN; CDR2 reads SVGIG (reference sequence). The CDR3 here is CAWSTKGEGKGYTF. The CDR3 coding sequence is TGTGCCTGGAGTACTAAGGGGGAAGGGAAGGGCTACACCTTC. Combining the CDR3 with reference TRBV30 and TRBJ1-2 gives the whole variable domain SQTIHQWPATLVQPVGSPLSLECTVEGTSNPNLYWYRQAAGRGLQLLFYSVGIGQISSEVPQNLSASRPQDRQFILSSKKLLLSDSGFYLCAWSTKGEGKGYTFGSGTRLTVV.

CDR3 sequence (DNA): TGTGCCAGCAGTGACGAGAGCGGGACGCTACACTACGAGCAGTACTTC. Protein: CASSDESGTLHYEQYF. The chain has TRBV6-1 and TRBJ2-7; 7 bases are a match to TRBD2. Trimming at V came to 3 bases and at J to 3 bases, leaving 11 bases not matched to a gene. The CDR3 extends over 16 amino acids. CDR1 is MNHNS and CDR2 is SASEGT in the germline V gene.

The chain joins TRBV28 to TRBJ2-3; 11 bases align to TRBD2. Germline V gene sequence: CDR1 MDHEN, CDR2 SYDVKM. The CDR3 length is 13 residues. J gave up 4 bases and V 10 bases, and 4 bases lay outside the gene matches. The CDR3 DNA reads as TGTGCCACGGGGACTAGCGGCGCAGATACGCAGTATTTT. It yields the protein CATGTSGADTQYF.

A single count supports this clone. The chain couples TRBV29-1 to TRBJ1-1; D remains ambiguous. CDR1 SQVTM and CDR2 ANQGSEA come from the germline V gene. This CDR3 has 13 amino acids. V lost 7 bases to trimming and J lost 0 bases, with 12 bases between them. The DNA for the CDR3 is TGCAGCGCCCCGGGGAATCTGAACACTGAAGCTTTCTTT. The encoded protein is CSAPGNLNTEAFF.

CDR3 DNA: TGTGCCAGCAGCCAGGGCAGGGAAGAGACCCAGTACTTC. As protein: CASSQGREETQYF. V and J are TRBV3-1 (or the pseudogene TRBV3-2) and TRBJ2-5, with D possibly TRBD1 on 5 matching bases. Per germline, CDR1 LGHDT and CDR2 YNNKEL (reference sequence). The CDR3 is 13 residues long. The germline V and J ends were trimmed by 3 bases and 3 bases, with 8 bases remaining between them.

The chain links TRBV27 to TRBJ1-4; the match to TRBD1 covers 7 bases. Germline assignment: CDR1 MNHEY and CDR2 SMNVEV (reference sequence). The V gene end was trimmed by 5 bases and the J gene end by 0 bases; junction bases not matched to a gene: 6. CDR3 size: 16 residues. The CDR3 bases are TGTGCCAGCAGTGCGACAGGGACGGCAACTAATGAAAAACTGTTTTTT. Its translation: CASSATGTATNEKLFF.